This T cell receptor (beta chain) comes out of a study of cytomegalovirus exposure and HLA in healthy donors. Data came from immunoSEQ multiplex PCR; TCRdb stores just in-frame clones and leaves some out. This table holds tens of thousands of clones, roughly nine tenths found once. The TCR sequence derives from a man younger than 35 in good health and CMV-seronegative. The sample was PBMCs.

CDR3 sequence (DNA): TGTGCCAGCAGCACCGGACTAGCGGAGCCCCTTTCGATGTATACGCAGTATTTT. This codes for CASSTGLAEPLSMYTQYF. V and J are TRBV9 and TRBJ2-3; 10 bases fit TRBD2. Germline CDR1 and CDR2: SGDLS and YYNGEE. The CDR3 totals 18 residues. With V trimmed by 4 bases and J by 7 bases, 18 bases remained unmatched.